These 29 T cell receptor beta chains originate from one sample sequenced in a study of cytomegalovirus exposure and HLA in healthy donors. The PCR had 60 Vbeta and 13 Jbeta primers. TCRdb's table, derived via immunoSEQ multiplex PCR, lists solely in-frame clones and lacks some. The data contain roughly 98,000 clones, 75% to 85% of them singletons. Sequenced input: PBMCs. These TCRs come from a man between 18 and 29 years old in good health and CMV-seropositive.

The rearrangement uses TRBV25-1 and TRBJ2-3, with D hard to call. V was trimmed by 3 bases and J by 1 base, leaving 5 bases between them. Germline values: CDR1 MGHDK, CDR2 SYGVNS. This CDR3 has 13 amino acids. CDR3 protein: CASSERRTDTQYF. The CDR3 bases are TGTGCCAGCAGTGAGAGGCGCACAGATACGCAGTATTTT.

J is TRBJ2-5 and V is TRBV9, with 8 bases fitting TRBD1. Losses at the gene ends were 4 bases for V and 5 bases for J; bases not matched to a gene: 13. Germline V gene data show CDR1 as SGDLS and CDR2 as YYNGEE. This CDR3 has 16 amino acids. The CDR3 is CASSPKKQGQDETQYF. CDR3 nucleotide sequence: TGTGCCAGCAGCCCAAAGAAACAGGGACAGGACGAGACCCAGTACTTC. Supplemented by reference TRBV9 and TRBJ2-5, the full variable domain reads DSGVTQTPKHLITATGQRVTLRCSPRSGDLSVYWYQQSLDQGLQFLIQYYNGEERAKGNILERFSAQQFPDLHSELNLSSLELGDSALYFCASSPKKQGQDETQYFGPGTRLLVL.

The V and J genes are TRBV1 and TRBJ1-5; TRBD1, the table's D call, was not compared with the DNA. TRBV1 is shown as a pseudogene. The CDR3 loop spans 17 amino acids. The CDR3 loop reads CTSSQAPPWQGNQPQHF. The CDR3 DNA reads as TGCACCAGCAGCCAAGCTCCTCCTTGGCAGGGCAATCAGCCCCAGCATTTT.

V is TRBV27 and J is TRBJ2-1; 9 nucleotides line up with TRBD2. The germline CDR1 and CDR2 sequences are MNHEY and SMNVEV (reference sequence). V gave up 5 bases and J gave up 7 bases; unmatched junction bases: 12. The CDR3 totals 16 residues. The CDR3 is CASSPQGVAGVNEQFF. The CDR3 DNA reads as TGTGCCAGCAGTCCCCAAGGGGTAGCGGGGGTAAATGAGCAGTTCTTC.

In nucleotides, the CDR3 is TGTGCCTGGAGTGTCTGGGACAGGGGGAAAGATACGCAGTATTTT. Protein: CAWSVWDRGKDTQYF. The J gene is TRBJ2-3, the V gene TRBV30; 11 positions agree with TRBD1. The CDR3 spans 15 residues. J was trimmed by 5 bases and V by 0 bases; bases with no gene match: 4. CDR1 and CDR2 from the germline V gene are GTSNPN and SVGIG (reference sequence). The full variable domain, in which reference TRBV30 and TRBJ2-3 provide the parts outside the CDR3, is SQTIHQWPATLVQPVGSPLSLECTVEGTSNPNLYWYRQAAGRGLQLLFYSVGIGQISSEVPQNLSASRPQDRQFILSSKKLLLSDSGFYLCAWSVWDRGKDTQYFGPGTRLTVL.

The chain recombines TRBV5-6 with TRBJ1-3, with D unresolved. V was clipped by 1 base and J by 4 bases, with 6 bases between them. The CDR3 is 13 residues long. Germline V gives CDR1 SGHDT, CDR2 YYEEEE. The CDR3 loop reads CASSLPLGNTIYF. CDR3 nucleotide sequence: TGTGCCAGCAGCTTGCCATTGGGAAACACCATATATTTT.

The chain joins TRBV7-9 to TRBJ2-7, with 9 nucleotides matching TRBD1. CDR3 length: 16 amino acids. Trimming cost V 5 bases and J 2 bases; bases outside gene matches: 10. Germline assignment: CDR1 SEHNR and CDR2 FQNEAQ (reference sequence). The CDR3 DNA reads as TGTGCCAGCAGCCGAACCGGGACAGGGAGTCCCTACGAGCAGTACTTC. Amino acid sequence: CASSRTGTGSPYEQYF.

The CDR3 nucleotides are TGTGCCAGCAGCGTAGATGCAGGCACTGAAGCTTTCTTT. Its protein is CASSVDAGTEAFF. The chain recombines TRBV9 with TRBJ1-1; D uncertain. V was trimmed by 0 bases and J by 4 bases, leaving 7 bases between them. CDR1 and CDR2 (germline): SGDLS, YYNGEE. This CDR3 is built from 13 residues.

This CDR3 reads CAISETSVLAEETQYF. DNA of the CDR3: TGTGCCATCAGTGAAACTAGTGTTCTCGCTGAGGAGACCCAGTACTTC. The V and J genes are TRBV10-3 and TRBJ2-5; D perhaps matches TRBD2 (5 bases). V gave up 3 bases and J gave up 5 bases, with 19 bases separating them. The CDR3 has 16 residues. Germline-derived CDR1 and CDR2 are ENHRY and SYGVKD.

There are a few counts of this clone. The V and J genes are TRBV11-2 and TRBJ1-3; D not resolved. CDR1 SGHAT and CDR2 FQNNGV come from the germline V gene. Trimming took 5 bases from V and 5 from J, leaving 10 bases between them. CDR3 size: 13 residues. In DNA, the CDR3 is TGTGCCAGCAGCCATACTTCCCGAAACACCATATATTTT. Translating gives CASSHTSRNTIYF.

The gene calls are TRBV30 and TRBJ1-2, with TRBD1 matching 8 bases. Germline V lookup: CDR1 GTSNPN, CDR2 SVGIG (reference sequence). This CDR3 contains 14 residues. After removal of 1 base from V and 5 bases from J, the junction contained 6 bases not matched to a gene. The CDR3 loop reads CAWSGTGGWYGYTF. CDR3 bases: TGTGCCTGGAGTGGAACAGGGGGATGGTATGGCTACACCTTC.

This sequence joins TRBV11-2 and TRBJ1-1, with 7 bases matching TRBD1. This CDR3 comprises 14 residues. V shed 6 bases, J shed 4 bases, and the junction held 8 bases outside the gene matches. Germline V gives CDR1 SGHAT, CDR2 FQNNGV. The CDR3: CASSMTGLGTEAFF. CDR3 DNA sequence: TGTGCCAGCAGTATGACAGGGTTGGGCACTGAAGCTTTCTTT.

In this sample, this clone turned up a few times. The chain employs TRBV5-6 and TRBJ2-7; tentative D call: TRBD2 (5 bases). In germline, CDR1 is SGHDT, CDR2 YYEEEE. V was shortened by 0 bases and J by 4 bases, with 11 bases between the two germline ends. This CDR3 is built from 14 residues. The DNA of the CDR3 is TGTGCCAGCAGCTTGGTGGTGGGGAGTTACGAGCAGTACTTC. This codes for CASSLVVGSYEQYF.

This clone was counted a single time. The chain recombines TRBV5-1 with TRBJ1-6; D is uncertain. With 0 bases removed from V and 0 bases from J, the gap between germline ends came to 4 bases. Germline-derived CDR1 and CDR2 are SGHRS and YFSETQ. The CDR3 is 15 amino acids. CDR3 DNA sequence: TGCGCCAGCAGCTTGGCTAGCTCCTATAATTCACCCCTCCACTTT. Protein product: CASSLASSYNSPLHF.

The J gene is TRBJ2-1, the V gene TRBV10-1, with TRBD2 matching over 11 bases. V was pared by 2 bases and J by 5 bases, with 5 bases of the junction left unmatched. Germline-derived CDR1 and CDR2 are WNHNN and SYGVQD (reference sequence). This CDR3 region has 16 residues. CDR3 protein: CASSETSGGMHNEQFF. Written as DNA, the CDR3 is TGCGCCAGCAGTGAGACTAGCGGGGGAATGCACAATGAGCAGTTCTTC.

This clone was seen only a few times. The genes are TRBV7-2 and TRBJ2-2; 13 positions match TRBD2. Germline V CDR1 and CDR2: SGHTA, FQGNSA. Trimming cost V 6 bases and J 7 bases; bases outside gene matches: 11. The CDR3 is 17 amino acids. The CDR3 here is CASRTGTSGIWGGELFF. For the CDR3, the DNA is TGTGCCAGCAGGACCGGGACTAGCGGGATCTGGGGCGGGGAGCTGTTTTTT.

V gene TRBV10-1 combines with J gene TRBJ2-7; D possibly corresponds to TRBD2 (5 bases). V lost 5 bases and J lost 2, with 10 bases in between. The CDR3 loop spans 13 amino acids. Germline V gene sequence: CDR1 WNHNN, CDR2 SYGVQD (reference sequence). The CDR3 DNA is TGCGCCAGCAGTCGGGGATTAACCTACGAGCAGTACTTC. It translates to CASSRGLTYEQYF.

For the CDR3, the DNA is TGTGCCAGCAGCGACGGGGCAGGGGGGTCCAATGAGCAGTTCTTC. Its translation is CASSDGAGGSNEQFF. This chain connects TRBV27 to TRBJ2-1, with D perhaps TRBD1 (7 bases). The CDR3 consists of 15 residues. CDR1 is MNHEY and CDR2 is SMNVEV in the germline V gene (reference sequence). V shed 6 bases and J shed 6 bases, with 18 bases lying between them.

The chain couples TRBV5-1 to TRBJ2-1; D is undetermined. Deletions cut 4 bases from V and 7 bases from J, with 9 bases between. The CDR3 spans 12 residues. Germline CDR1 and CDR2: SGHRS and YFSETQ. The CDR3 loop is CASSPVRNEQFF. In DNA, the CDR3 is TGCGCCAGCAGCCCGGTACGGAATGAGCAGTTCTTC.

The V and J genes are TRBV13 and TRBJ2-7; D is ambiguous. The CDR3 runs to 14 residues. V lost 0 bases and J 2 bases, leaving 8 bases between the germline ends. Germline lookup yields CDR1 PRHDT and CDR2 FYEKMQ (reference sequence). The CDR3 nucleotides read TGTGCCAGCAGCTTAGGGGCAGGAACCTACGAGCAGTACTTC. Protein: CASSLGAGTYEQYF.

The rearrangement joins TRBV2 to TRBJ2-3; 9 bases match TRBD1. CDR1 and CDR2 (germline): SNHLY, FYNNEI. J gave up 4 bases and V 7 bases, and 6 bases lay outside the gene matches. The CDR3 contains 14 residues. CDR3: CASKGTGRPDTQYF. The CDR3, as DNA: TGTGCCAGCAAAGGGACAGGGCGTCCAGATACGCAGTATTTT.

This chain joins TRBV7-2 and TRBJ1-5; maybe TRBD1 (5 bases). CDR1 and CDR2 (germline): SGHTA, FQGNSA. Trimming removed 1 base at V and 4 bases at J, with 14 bases between. The CDR3 has 16 amino acids. CDR3 DNA: TGTGCCAGCAGCTTAGTAAGCGGGGGTGGGAATCAGCCCCAGCATTTT. It is translated as CASSLVSGGGNQPQHF. Full variable domain (remainder filled in from reference TRBV7-2 and TRBJ1-5): GAGVSQSPSNKVTEKGKDVELRCDPISGHTALYWYRQSLGQGLEFLIYFQGNSAPDKSGLPSDRFSAERTGGSVSTLTIQRTQQEDSAVYLCASSLVSGGGNQPQHFGDGTRLSIL.

The V gene is TRBV6-5, the J gene TRBJ2-6; TRBD1 agrees at 7 bases. Germline V gene lookup returns CDR1 MNHEY and CDR2 SVGAGI. Losses at the gene ends were 6 bases for V and 2 bases for J; bases not matched to a gene: 4. The CDR3 extends over 15 amino acids. CDR3 amino acids: CASRTGATGANVLTF. CDR3 nucleotides: TGTGCCAGCAGAACAGGGGCAACTGGGGCCAACGTCCTGACTTTC.

This clone has a handful of counts. V gene TRBV12-2 combines with J gene TRBJ2-6; the table calls TRBD2, which could not be checked here. TRBV12-2 is an annotated pseudogene. The CDR3 is 18 amino acids. The chain's CDR3 is CASRFGVTPSSGANVLTF. DNA for the CDR3: TGTGCAAGTCGCTTCGGAGTTACACCTAGCTCTGGGGCCAACGTCCTGACTTTC.

V is TRBV19 and J is TRBJ2-2, with 8 bases fitting TRBD1. The CDR3 length is 14 residues. Germline V gene sequence: CDR1 LNHDA, CDR2 SQIVND (reference sequence). V lost 6 bases, J lost 7 bases, and 7 bases stayed unmatched. This CDR3 is CASRRTGWDGELFF. CDR3 nucleotide sequence: TGTGCCAGTAGGCGGACAGGGTGGGACGGGGAGCTGTTTTTT.

The chain recombines TRBV27 with TRBJ1-5; TRBD1 matches 10 bases. This CDR3 spans 14 amino acids. Per germline, CDR1 MNHEY and CDR2 SMNVEV (reference sequence). Trimming cost V 7 bases and J 5 bases; bases outside gene matches: 5. The CDR3 nucleotides are TGTGCCAGCAAACGACAGGGGGCGGATCAGCCCCAGCATTTT. It specifies CASKRQGADQPQHF.

In its sample, this clone was seen once. The rearrangement uses TRBV13 and TRBJ2-3; the D gene is possibly TRBD2 (7 bases). Per the germline V gene, CDR1 is PRHDT and CDR2 is FYEKMQ (reference sequence). This CDR3 spans 12 amino acids. The CDR3 region has the DNA TGTGCTTCCCCCGGGGGGCCGGATACGCAGTATTTT. As protein: CASPGGPDTQYF.

This rearrangement joins TRBV19 to TRBJ1-5, with D uncertain. Germline CDR1 LNHDA, CDR2 SQIVND (reference sequence). This CDR3 contains 15 residues. V shed 6 bases and J shed 2 bases, with 14 bases lying between them. In nucleotides, the CDR3 is TGTGCCAGTAGATCGGACTCCGGGGGCAATCAGCCCCAGCATTTT. Translated, it gives CASRSDSGGNQPQHF.

In this sample, this clone turned up once. The rearrangement joins TRBV7-9 to TRBJ1-4; TRBD1 might be the D (6 bases). With 2 bases removed from V and 4 bases from J, the gap between germline ends came to 17 bases. The CDR3 is 17 residues long. Germline CDR1 reads SEHNR; CDR2 reads FQNEAQ (reference sequence). The DNA of the CDR3 is TGTGCCAGCAGCTTACTCTCAGGGGACCGATATAATGAAAAACTGTTTTTT. Encoded protein: CASSLLSGDRYNEKLFF.